The next 29 T cell receptor beta chains were all read from a single sample in a study of blood T cell repertoires in COVID-19. Some clones are missing from TCRdb's copy, which holds only in-frame ones; the method was immunoSEQ multiplex PCR. The sample lists 120,000 or so clones; roughly 80% were seen once. The source material was peripheral blood. These receptors were taken from a human donor in a cohort sampled during active COVID-19.

As regards this clone: One junction end does not reproduce the germline sequence, and a read error may be involved. The rearrangement joins TRBV7-7 to TRBJ2-1; TRBD1 matches 9 bases. The CDR3 extends over 16 amino acids. Germline V gives CDR1 SSHAT, CDR2 FNYEAQ (reference sequence). In nucleotides, the CDR3 is TGTGCTAGCAGCCCGACTACAGGGGGCAATTACAATGAGCAGTTCTTC. This gives the protein CASSPTTGGNYNEQFF.

This sequence joins TRBV27 and TRBJ2-7; 7 bases are shared with TRBD2. V lost 6 bases and J lost 0; bases outside the gene matches: 5. Per the germline V gene, CDR1 is MNHEY and CDR2 is SMNVEV (reference sequence). The CDR3 has 14 amino acids. Here the CDR3 DNA reads TGTGCCAGCAGCGCCCGGGACTACTCCTACGAGCAGTACTTC. This codes for CASSARDYSYEQYF.

The chain is built from TRBV19 and TRBJ2-7; weak D call: TRBD2 (5 bases). Trimming left V 5 bases short and J 2 bases short, with 16 bases between. Germline lookup yields CDR1 LNHDA and CDR2 SQIVND (reference sequence). CDR3 length: 15 amino acids. The CDR3, as DNA: TGTGCCAGTAGTCCCCTCGAAGCGGCCACCTACGAGCAGTACTTC. Its protein is CASSPLEAATYEQYF.

The J gene is TRBJ2-4, the V gene TRBV5-8; a weak D match, TRBD2 (6 bases). Germline CDR1 SGHTS, CDR2 YDEGEE. There are 16 residues in the CDR3. V was trimmed by 2 bases and J by 0 bases, leaving 12 bases between them. DNA of the CDR3: TGTGCCAGCAGCTTTGGGGGGACGTTAGCCAAAAACATTCAGTACTTC. Translated: CASSFGGTLAKNIQYF.

This clone is a singleton in its sample. J is TRBJ1-1 and V is TRBV5-1, with 7 positions matching TRBD1. The CDR3 totals 15 residues. The trim removed 0 bases at V and 0 bases at J, leaving 2 bases unmatched. Germline CDR1 is SGHRS and CDR2 is YFSETQ. The CDR3 loop is CASSLDGTVNTEAFF. The DNA for the CDR3 is TGCGCCAGCAGCTTGGACGGGACAGTGAACACTGAAGCTTTCTTT.

The chain carries TRBV4-1 and TRBJ1-1; D is unclear. V shed 1 base and J shed 4 bases, with 13 bases lying between them. The CDR3 length is 15 residues. From germline, CDR1 is MGHRA and CDR2 YSYEKL. Written as DNA, the CDR3 is TGCGCCAGCAGCCAAGGGGAGGGTCTGGTCACTGAAGCTTTCTTT. As protein: CASSQGEGLVTEAFF.

The chain uses TRBV13 and TRBJ1-6, with 10 bases identical to TRBD1. V shed 5 bases and J 7 bases; nucleotides not matched to a gene: 17. There are 19 residues in the CDR3. Germline CDR1 reads PRHDT; CDR2 reads FYEKMQ (reference sequence). The chain's CDR3 is CASSLEGGQGGPPNSPLHF. The CDR3 DNA reads TGTGCCAGCAGCCTAGAAGGAGGACAGGGGGGGCCTCCCAATTCACCCCTCCACTTT.

There are a few counts of this clone. V usage is TRBV27 and J usage is TRBJ2-1, with 9 positions matching TRBD1. This CDR3 is built from 15 residues. CDR1 and CDR2 from the germline V gene are MNHEY and SMNVEV (reference sequence). J lost 6 bases, V lost 2 bases, and 5 bases had no gene match. CDR3 in amino acids: CASSLPGQGGNEQFF. CDR3 DNA: TGTGCCAGCAGTTTACCGGGACAGGGAGGCAATGAGCAGTTCTTC.

The chain combines TRBV5-4 with TRBJ1-4; TRBD1 matches 7 bases. The germline gives CDR1 SGHNT, CDR2 YYREEE (reference sequence). The J segment lost 2 bases and the V segment lost 3 bases, leaving 4 bases of the junction unmatched. There are 15 residues in the CDR3. The CDR3: CASSSRQGTNEKLFF. CDR3 nucleotides: TGTGCCAGCAGCTCCCGACAGGGCACTAATGAAAAACTGTTTTTT.

The V call is TRBV7-8, the J call TRBJ1-1; 7 bases agree with TRBD1. Germline V lookup: CDR1 SGHVS, CDR2 FQNEAQ. The CDR3 extends over 17 amino acids. V was pared by 2 bases and J by 3 bases, with 12 bases of the junction left unmatched. CDR3 amino acids: CASSLLGQRLAHTEAFF. The CDR3 bases are TGTGCCAGCAGCTTATTGGGACAGAGATTGGCTCACACTGAAGCTTTCTTT.

There are a few counts of this clone. The chain combines TRBV19 with TRBJ2-7, with D possibly matching TRBD2 (6 bases). Trimming removed 5 bases from V and 6 bases from J, with 14 bases in between. Looked up from germline, CDR1 is LNHDA and CDR2 is SQIVND (reference sequence). The CDR3 covers 13 residues. The CDR3 nucleotides are TGTGCCAGTAGTTCCGGGAGTCCTACCGAGCAGTACTTC. Translating it yields CASSSGSPTEQYF.

V is TRBV5-1 and J is TRBJ2-3; D is possibly TRBD1 (6 bases). Deletions cut 0 bases from V and 4 bases from J, with 12 bases between. Germline-derived CDR1 and CDR2 are SGHRS and YFSETQ. CDR3 length: 15 residues. The CDR3 DNA follows: TGCGCCAGCAGCTTGGCCGGTACAGGGTCAGATACGCAGTATTTT. It encodes CASSLAGTGSDTQYF.

The chain carries TRBV5-1 and TRBJ1-1; 10 bases match TRBD1. V lost 0 bases to trimming and J lost 11 bases; unmatched junction nucleotides: 13. Germline CDR1 reads SGHRS; CDR2 reads YFSETQ. CDR3 length: 16 amino acids. The CDR3 region has the DNA TGCGCCAGCAGCTTGGCCATCGGGACAGGGGACGCTGGGGCTTTCTTT. Residues: CASSLAIGTGDAGAFF.

CDR3 sequence reads: CASSFHYTGAPYEQYF. The CDR3 nucleotides are TGTGCCAGCAGCTTTCACTACACAGGGGCCCCCTACGAGCAGTACTTC. The genes are TRBV11-3 and TRBJ2-7; 7 nucleotides agree with TRBD1. Germline CDR1 reads SGHNT; CDR2 reads YENEEA. V lost 3 bases, J lost 2 bases, and 10 bases stayed unmatched. This CDR3 contains 16 residues.

The CDR3 DNA reads as TGTGCCAGCATGGGGGAGGTCGGCAATCAGCCCCAGCATTTT. It specifies CASMGEVGNQPQHF. The chain recombines TRBV2 with TRBJ1-5; a possible D gene is TRBD1 (5 bases). Germline CDR1 reads SNHLY; CDR2 reads FYNNEI. V was shortened by 7 bases and J by 2 bases, with 12 bases between the two germline ends. The length of the CDR3 is 14 residues. Together with reference TRBV2 and TRBJ1-5, the CDR3 gives the full variable domain: EPEVTQTPSHQVTQMGQEVILRCVPISNHLYFYWYRQILGQKVEFLVSFYNNEISEKSEIFDDQFSVERPDGSNFTLKIRSTKLEDSAMYFCASMGEVGNQPQHFGDGTRLSIL.

The chain is built from TRBV9 and TRBJ1-1, with 7 bases identical to TRBD1. V gave up 4 bases and J gave up 5 bases; unmatched junction bases: 8. The CDR3 contains 14 residues. Germline V gives CDR1 SGDLS, CDR2 YYNGEE. CDR3 region: CASSPSTGKTEAFF. CDR3 DNA sequence: TGTGCCAGCAGCCCGTCGACAGGGAAGACTGAAGCTTTCTTT. The full variable domain, completed using reference TRBV9 and TRBJ1-1, is DSGVTQTPKHLITATGQRVTLRCSPRSGDLSVYWYQQSLDQGLQFLIQYYNGEERAKGNILERFSAQQFPDLHSELNLSSLELGDSALYFCASSPSTGKTEAFFGQGTRLTVV.

The count of this clone is one. This chain uses TRBV19 with TRBJ1-2; 8 bases are shared with TRBD1. The CDR3 length is 13 residues. Germline V gene data show CDR1 as LNHDA and CDR2 as SQIVND (reference sequence). The J segment lost 7 bases and the V segment lost 4 bases, leaving 5 bases of the junction unmatched. The CDR3 DNA reads TGTGCCAGTAGTACCGGGACAGGATTTGGCTACACCTTC. It yields the protein CASSTGTGFGYTF.

V usage is TRBV9 and J usage is TRBJ2-2; D uncertain. Germline V CDR1 and CDR2: SGDLS, YYNGEE. The CDR3 length is 14 residues. The V end was cut by 0 bases, the J end by 7 bases, with 10 bases between. CDR3 DNA sequence: TGTGCCAGCAGCGTAGAAACCCCCGGCGGGGAGCTGTTTTTT. Its translation is CASSVETPGGELFF.

In DNA, the CDR3 is TGTGCCAGCAGTACCTTGAGGCAGGGAGGGAGCAATCAGCCCCAGCATTTT. Translating gives CASSTLRQGGSNQPQHF. The J gene is TRBJ1-5, the V gene TRBV28, with TRBD1 as a possible D gene (5 bases). This CDR3 region has 17 residues. Germline V gene sequence: CDR1 MDHEN, CDR2 SYDVKM. The V end was cut by 5 bases, the J end by 1 base, with 18 bases between.

The V and J genes are TRBV9 and TRBJ1-5; D uncertain. CDR1 and CDR2 from the germline V gene are SGDLS and YYNGEE. This CDR3 has 13 residues. Trimming took 0 bases from V and 5 from J, leaving 6 bases between them. The CDR3 DNA is TGTGCCAGCAGCGTAGCCCTTGATCAGCCCCAGCATTTT. Its translation: CASSVALDQPQHF.

This clone has a handful of counts. V and J are TRBV3-1 (or the pseudogene TRBV3-2) and TRBJ1-2; 9 nucleotides match TRBD1. With V trimmed by 4 bases and J by 3 bases, 3 bases remained unmatched. The CDR3 is 14 residues long. Germline V gene lookup returns CDR1 LGHDT and CDR2 YNNKEL (reference sequence). The CDR3 region has the DNA TGTGCCAGCAGCCGAGGACAGGGGCACTATGGCTACACCTTC. Its translation is CASSRGQGHYGYTF.

V is TRBV18 and J is TRBJ1-1; 7 nucleotides agree with TRBD1. Germline V gives CDR1 KGHSH, CDR2 LQKENI. The trim removed 3 bases at V and 1 base at J, leaving 8 bases unmatched. The CDR3 runs 16 residues. The CDR3 DNA sequence: TGTGCCAGCTCACCTATTCAGGGACAGACGAACACTGAAGCTTTCTTT. It encodes CASSPIQGQTNTEAFF.

The chain joins TRBV6-6 to TRBJ2-7; TRBD2 agrees at 8 bases. The V gene end was trimmed by 7 bases and the J gene end by 2 bases; junction bases not matched to a gene: 7. Germline assignment: CDR1 MNHNY and CDR2 SVGAGI (reference sequence). This CDR3 is built from 14 residues. The CDR3 coding sequence is TGTGCCAGCACCCACGGGACTAGTACCTACGAGCAGTACTTC. Its protein product is CASTHGTSTYEQYF.

Only a few counts were recorded for this clone. This rearrangement joins TRBV2 to TRBJ2-7; 7 nucleotides align to TRBD1. V was clipped by 6 bases and J by 2 bases; unmatched bases: 4. Per the germline V gene, CDR1 is SNHLY and CDR2 is FYNNEI. The CDR3 runs 13 residues. This CDR3 reads CASSPGQPYEQYF. The CDR3 DNA reads as TGTGCCAGCAGCCCGGGACAGCCCTACGAGCAGTACTTC.

The chain has TRBV7-9 and TRBJ1-1; 8 bases align to TRBD1. The trim removed 5 bases at V and 6 bases at J, leaving 5 bases unmatched. The V gene's germline CDR1 is SEHNR and CDR2 FQNEAQ (reference sequence). The CDR3 has 13 residues. The DNA for the CDR3 is TGTGCCAGCAGCCCAGGGGGCAACCCTGAAGCTTTCTTT. Translating it yields CASSPGGNPEAFF.

The gene calls are TRBV30 and TRBJ1-1; unclear D gene. Trimming took 0 bases from V and 5 from J, leaving 16 bases between them. CDR1 GTSNPN and CDR2 SVGIG come from the germline V gene (reference sequence). This CDR3 contains 15 residues. CDR3 sequence reads: CAWSVPDAGGTEAFF. In DNA form, the CDR3 reads TGTGCCTGGAGTGTACCCGACGCCGGAGGGACTGAAGCTTTCTTT. The complete variable domain, with remaining parts taken from reference TRBV30 and TRBJ1-1, reads SQTIHQWPATLVQPVGSPLSLECTVEGTSNPNLYWYRQAAGRGLQLLFYSVGIGQISSEVPQNLSASRPQDRQFILSSKKLLLSDSGFYLCAWSVPDAGGTEAFFGQGTRLTVV.

The rearrangement uses TRBV15 and TRBJ1-3; maybe TRBD1 (6 bases). The germline V gene encodes CDR1 LNHNV and CDR2 YYDKDF (reference sequence). V was shortened by 0 bases and J by 0 bases, with 12 bases between the two germline ends. This CDR3 comprises 17 residues. CDR3 amino acids: CATSRDAGASSGNTIYF. CDR3 coding DNA: TGTGCCACCAGCAGAGATGCAGGGGCCTCCTCTGGAAACACCATATATTTT.

The V call is TRBV20-1, the J call TRBJ1-5, with D possibly matching TRBD1 (6 bases). The V gene lost 3 bases and the J gene lost 7 bases, with 13 bases spanning the gap. The CDR3 is 13 residues long. Germline CDR1 and CDR2: DFQATT and SNEGSKA (reference sequence). CDR3 nucleotide sequence: TGCAGTGCTAGTCAGGGGTGGGGGCAGCCCCAGCATTTT. Protein product: CSASQGWGQPQHF.

This chain connects TRBV3-1 (or the pseudogene TRBV3-2) to TRBJ1-1; D possibly corresponds to TRBD1 (5 bases). Looked up from germline, CDR1 is LGHDT and CDR2 is YNNKEL (reference sequence). Between the trimmed V and J ends, which lost 4 bases and 5 bases, there was a span of 8 bases. This CDR3 region has 12 residues. Here the CDR3 reads CASSPDRTEAFF. Here the CDR3 DNA reads TGTGCCAGCAGCCCAGACAGAACTGAAGCTTTCTTT.